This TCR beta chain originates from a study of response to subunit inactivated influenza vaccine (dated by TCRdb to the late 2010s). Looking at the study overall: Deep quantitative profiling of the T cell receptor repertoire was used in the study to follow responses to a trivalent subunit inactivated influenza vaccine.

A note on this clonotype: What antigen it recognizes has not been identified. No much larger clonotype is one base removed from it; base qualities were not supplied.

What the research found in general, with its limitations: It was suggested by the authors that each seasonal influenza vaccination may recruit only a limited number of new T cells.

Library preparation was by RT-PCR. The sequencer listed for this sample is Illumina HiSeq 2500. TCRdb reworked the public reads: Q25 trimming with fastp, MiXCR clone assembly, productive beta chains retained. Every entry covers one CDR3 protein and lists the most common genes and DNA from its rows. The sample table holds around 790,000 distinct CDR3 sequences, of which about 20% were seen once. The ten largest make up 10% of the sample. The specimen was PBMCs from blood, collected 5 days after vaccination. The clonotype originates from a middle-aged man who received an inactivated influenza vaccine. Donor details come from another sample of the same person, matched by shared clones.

The CDR3: CASSQVTSVSQYF. Read as DNA, the sequence is TGTGCCAGCAGCCAAGTTACTAGCGTCTCGCAGTATTTT. The chain links TRBV4-2 with TRBJ2-3, with TRBD2 matching 7 junction bases. From the cysteine up to the phenylalanine, the CDR3 has a length of 13 residues. Of all the DNA, just the CDR3 is kept, 39 bases in frame from base 1. V is pruned by 1 base and J by 10 bases, leaving 5 bases of the junction without a gene match. Reading the germline V gene gives CDR1 LGHNA and CDR2 YNFKEQ.